This T cell receptor beta chain stems from a study of regulatory T cells in long-lasting Graves disease (dated by TCRdb to about 2021). The study in broad terms: Patients with newly diagnosed Graves' disease had been on antithyroid drugs for under 3 months. Patients with persistent Graves' disease were compared with patients with newly diagnosed Graves' disease using TCR sequencing and RNA sequencing of peripheral blood. The study was conducted in China and was registered as a clinical trial. A total of about 33 samples were covered by TCR sequencing, comprising some 13 persistent and 20 or so newly diagnosed Graves' disease patients. The paper as a whole reports these results and caveats: Sequencing and analysis were limited to the TCR beta chain. Only peripheral blood was studied, because thyroid tissue, the primary lesion, was inaccessible. Compared with newly diagnosed patients, persistent Graves' disease patients had lower TCR Shannon entropy and fewer highly expanded clones, which suggests clonal expansion. The authors acknowledged the small sample size as a limitation that may reduce accuracy. More public clonotypes were shared among persistent patients (roughly 3,000) than among newly diagnosed patients (just under 1,000). Preferential use of TRBV28, TRBJ1-2 and TRBJ2-5 was observed in persistent disease, whereas TRBV20-1 and TRBJ2-1 were favored in newly diagnosed disease.

The library was prepared using multiplex PCR. Sequencing instrument: Illumina HiSeq 4000. TCR beta libraries were built with iRepertoire HTBI primers and Arm-PCR amplification of CDR3 regions. Gel purification was performed on PCR products prior to sequencing. Per the source publication's procedure: Gene usage analysis of CDR3 amino acid clonotypes used the 55 to 65 TRBV and more than 13 TRBJ segments found across samples. COPE and FqMerger were used to merge the filtered high-quality paired reads into contigs. Contigs were aligned with BLAST to IMGT TRBV, TRBD and TRBJ reference genes, and CDR3 was defined per IMGT. Any clonotype with a frequency above 0.1% was classified as a highly expanded clone. Shannon entropy served as the measure of repertoire diversity, while the Gini coefficient captured V-J evenness. Public clonotypes were defined as clonotypes shared by more than one individual. TCRdb took the public reads, trimmed them with fastp at Q25, ran MiXCR for clone calling and kept in-frame beta chains. Each CDR3 protein appears once, grouped with its most common genes and DNA. The V and J calls and clone size are TCRdb's, not the authors'. The table for this sample lists about 330,000 distinct CDR3 sequences; 15% to 20% of them were counted only once. The top ten clones comprise roughly 21% of the sample.

This clonotype was detected many times. Its antigen is still unknown. There are no base qualities to consult, and no much larger clone falls within one base. According to the germline V gene (reference sequence), CDR1 reads DFQATT and CDR2 reads SNEGSKA. The CDR3 sequence holds 11 residues, the cysteine and phenylalanine included. The DNA shown is the 33-base CDR3, in frame from base 1. V and J lose 0 bases and 6 bases, and a span of 6 bases separates them. According to the study, the label for this sample's time point signals: newly diagnosed GD, antithyroid drugs for less than 3 months. For both TCR sequencing and RNA sequencing, RNA was extracted from PBMCs using TRIzol. The diagnosis of Graves' disease followed American Thyroid Association guidelines. Recruitment of patients was carried out at an endocrinology department in Xi'an, China. Each patient gave approximately 9.7 milliliters of peripheral blood, collected in an EDTA anticoagulant tube. Ficoll Paque Plus density gradient separation was used to isolate PBMCs, and no additional T cell sorting was done. An Agilent 2100 Bioanalyzer and agarose gel were used to check RNA quality, and a NanoDrop 2000 was used to measure RNA concentration.

These data were likewise used in another study, on T cells in Graves' hyperthyroidism and ophthalmopathy. As the second study states: Stable Graves' hyperthyroidism was defined as the absence of progression to ophthalmopathy over 18 months of follow-up. The hyperthyroidism patients were between 18 and 65 years old and newly diagnosed, with a disease duration of less than 2 months. Any patient with an uncontrolled infection, another autoimmune disease, pregnancy or lactation was excluded. Diagnoses relied on clinical symptoms, serum thyroxine and TRAb, thyroid ultrasound and orbital computed tomography. For the first round of RT-PCR on the TCR CDR3, the HTBI primer set was used together with the Qiagen OneStep RT-PCR kit. Most expanded thyroid clonotypes (frequency above 0.001) were also found in blood, which suggests that blood repertoires may mirror thyroid immune responses. A 13 V-J signature model separated ophthalmopathy from stable hyperthyroidism, with about 90% sensitivity and roughly 84% specificity in cross-validation and 80%/75% in testing. During validation, the model predicted progression to ophthalmopathy a median of approximately 6 months ahead of onset, with approximately 71% sensitivity and 72.22% specificity. To identify TCR V-J signatures that set the groups apart, the researchers used a discovery cohort of 90 to 100 patients, made up of around 42 with Graves' ophthalmopathy and around 58 with stable Graves' hyperthyroidism. Prospective prediction of ophthalmopathy was tested in an independent validation cohort consisting of about 19 hyperthyroidism patients and 15 to 17 patients who later progressed to ophthalmopathy. For training and testing, the roughly 97 patients in the discovery cohort were randomly divided in a 7:3 ratio. Thyroid tissue and blood T-cell repertoires from about six Graves' hyperthyroidism patients were also compared in the study. Once sampling was done, hyperthyroidism patients were given methimazole at a starting dose of 30 mg daily, whereas ophthalmopathy patients were given high-dose intravenous methylprednisolone. Libraries were constructed in a second round of multiplex PCR, after which size selection and purification were performed. Sequencing of the libraries was done on an Illumina HiSeq2000 using paired-end 100 bp reads. Raw data were processed with SOAPnuke, discarding reads with adapters, uncalled bases, mean Phred below 15, or no exact constant-primer or identifier match. High-quality paired reads were merged using COPE v1.2.5, and each unique nucleotide sequence was defined as a clonotype. Clonotypes were aligned to IMGT TRBV, TRBD and TRBJ reference segments using MiTCR v1.1. Analysis was restricted to V-J combinations with a frequency above 0.0001, which covered 98% to 99.2% of repertoires. A TCS score was defined as the ratio between F50 (clonal expansion) and ExV (chaos), using BLOSUM62-based TCRdist between CDR3 peptides within each V-J. Welch's t-statistics and random forest reduced approximately 520 V-J features to 13, which were used in a naive Bayes classifier (R e1071). No statistical method was used to set the sample size in advance, and investigators knew the group allocation. TCR Vbeta CDR3 sequencing of roughly 140 peripheral blood samples (more than 40 ophthalmopathy, 70 to 85 hyperthyroidism and roughly 17 progressor patients) is reported in the paper.

This material consisted of peripheral blood mononuclear cells (PBMCs), taken at new diagnosis, from a patient treated with antithyroid drugs. The receptor was isolated from a woman aged 18 to 35 with Graves disease. Donor details come from another sample of the same person, matched by shared clones. The chain joins TRBV20-1 to TRBJ2-7; no D gene is confidently identified. The CDR3: CSARDFPEQYF. The bases are TGCAGTGCTAGAGATTTCCCCGAGCAGTACTTC.